The rows below give T cell receptor beta chains drawn from one sample of a study of shared clonotypes between healthy human individuals. Data came from immunoSEQ multiplex PCR; TCRdb stores just in-frame clones and leaves some out. The table has 2 million to 2.5 million clones, nearly 97% seen once. The specimen was naive CD4+ T cells sorted from blood. The receptors stem from a man aged 18 to 29 in good health. The CDR3 runs from the conserved cysteine through the conserved F or W. Fields, in order: clone size, V gene, D gene, J gene, CDR3 DNA, CDR3 protein. D genes are given only for firm matches. Rows give clone size only sometimes, using once, few, many, or a class for an expanded clone.

size: NA
V: TRBV5-1
D: NA
J: TRBJ1-3
DNA: TGCGCCAGCAGCTCAGGTGGGACAGGAAACACCATATATTTT
CDR3: CASSSGGTGNTIYF

size: NA
V: TRBV28
D: NA
J: TRBJ1-5
DNA: TGTGCCAGCAGTTTATCCGTGTTGGAGACATTCAATCAGCCCCAGCATTTT
CDR3: CASSLSVLETFNQPQHF

size: NA
V: TRBV7-2
D: NA
J: TRBJ1-1
DNA: TGTGCCAGCAGCTCGGTAGGGACGGGGAACACTGAAGCTTTCTTT
CDR3: CASSSVGTGNTEAFF

size: NA
V: TRBV18
D: NA
J: TRBJ2-7
DNA: TGTGCCAGCTCACCCCACCAGGGCTACGAGCAGTACTTC
CDR3: CASSPHQGYEQYF

size: NA
V: TRBV5-4
D: TRBD1
J: TRBJ2-2
DNA: TGTGCCAGCAGCCGGCCGGGGACAGGGAGCACCGGGGAGCTGTTTTTT
CDR3: CASSRPGTGSTGELFF

size: NA
V: TRBV5-4
D: NA
J: TRBJ1-1
DNA: TGTGCCAGCAGCTTGTGGGGACGTTACACTGAAGCTTTCTTT
CDR3: CASSLWGRYTEAFF

size: NA
V: TRBV5-1
D: NA
J: TRBJ1-1
DNA: TGCGCCAGCAGCCTGACAGCTACGAACACTGAAGCTTTCTTT
CDR3: CASSLTATNTEAFF

size: NA
V: TRBV6-1
D: NA
J: TRBJ1-3
DNA: TGTGCCAGCAGGAGGTCGGCTGGAAACACCATATATTTT
CDR3: CASRRSAGNTIYF

size: NA
V: TRBV18
D: NA
J: TRBJ2-7
DNA: TGTGCCAGCTCACCAAGGGGAGCAGACGATACACCTTACTACGAGCAGTACTTC
CDR3: CASSPRGADDTPYYEQYF

size: few
V: TRBV5-4
D: NA
J: TRBJ1-6
DNA: TGTGCCAGCAGCTCGGACGGGTTGGGTTCACCCCTCCACTTT
CDR3: CASSSDGLGSPLHF

size: NA
V: TRBV11-3
D: TRBD2
J: TRBJ2-6
DNA: TGTGCCAGCAGCGAAACTAGCGGGGCGTCTGGGGCCAACGTCCTGACTTTC
CDR3: CASSETSGASGANVLTF

size: once
V: TRBV7-2
D: NA
J: TRBJ2-1
DNA: TGTGCCAGCAGCTATGGTCACGAGGGGGAGCAGTTCTTC
CDR3: CASSYGHEGEQFF

size: NA
V: TRBV6-5
D: TRBD1
J: TRBJ2-7
DNA: TGTGCCAGTGGGACAGGGAGGAACGAGCAGTACTTC
CDR3: CASGTGRNEQYF

size: once
V: TRBV7-2
D: NA
J: TRBJ2-5
DNA: TGTGCCAGCAGGCCGGGGTCCGGGGAGACCCAGTACTTC
CDR3: CASRPGSGETQYF

size: NA
V: TRBV4-1
D: NA
J: TRBJ2-1
DNA: TGCGCCAGCAGCCAAGGACAGGTCATTGGTGAGCAGTTCTTC
CDR3: CASSQGQVIGEQFF

size: NA
V: TRBV29-1
D: NA
J: TRBJ1-1
DNA: TGCAGCGTGTCGATATATGGTGGGGCGAACACTGAAGCTTTCTTT
CDR3: CSVSIYGGANTEAFF

size: NA
V: TRBV5-4
D: NA
J: TRBJ2-7
DNA: TGTGCCAGCAGCCCACCTGGGCAGACCTACGAGCAGTACTTC
CDR3: CASSPPGQTYEQYF

size: NA
V: TRBV10-3
D: TRBD1
J: TRBJ1-1
DNA: TGTGCCATCAGTGACCCCCCCGGGACAGGGAACACTGAAGCTTTCTTT
CDR3: CAISDPPGTGNTEAFF

size: NA
V: TRBV6-5
D: NA
J: TRBJ2-5
DNA: TGTGCCAGCAGTGCGTTAGAGACCCAGTACTTC
CDR3: CASSALETQYF

size: once
V: TRBV6-5
D: TRBD1
J: TRBJ1-2
DNA: TGTGCCAGCAGACTTGACAGGGTTCCTAACTATGGCTACACCTTC
CDR3: CASRLDRVPNYGYTF

size: once
V: TRBV5-1
D: NA
J: TRBJ2-1
DNA: TGCGCCAGCAGCTTGGTAGCAGGGTCCCACAATGAGCAGTTCTTC
CDR3: CASSLVAGSHNEQFF

size: NA
V: TRBV6-6
D: TRBD1
J: TRBJ2-7
DNA: TGTGCCAGCAGTGGCAGGGACAGGGCGAGCGAGCAGTACTTC
CDR3: CASSGRDRASEQYF

size: NA
V: TRBV30
D: TRBD1
J: TRBJ2-7
DNA: TGTGCCTGGAGGATGGGACAGTCCTACGAGCAGTACTTC
CDR3: CAWRMGQSYEQYF

size: NA
V: TRBV2
D: NA
J: TRBJ1-2
DNA: TGTGCCAGCAGTGGGGAAGGGCCGGCGTATGGCTACACCTTC
CDR3: CASSGEGPAYGYTF

size: NA
V: TRBV9
D: TRBD1
J: TRBJ1-5
DNA: TGTGCCAGCAGCACGACAGGGGGCGCGAATCAGCCCCAGCATTTT
CDR3: CASSTTGGANQPQHF

size: NA
V: TRBV7-9
D: TRBD1
J: TRBJ2-7
DNA: TGTGCCAGCAGTTCATCGGGACAGGGCGGGGAGCAGTACTTC
CDR3: CASSSSGQGGEQYF

size: NA
V: TRBV15
D: NA
J: TRBJ1-1
DNA: TGTGCCACCAGCAGAGTTGGCCTAATGAACACTGAAGCTTTCTTT
CDR3: CATSRVGLMNTEAFF

size: NA
V: TRBV29-1
D: NA
J: TRBJ2-7
DNA: TGCAGCGTTCGACAAACCTCCTACGAGCAGTACTTC
CDR3: CSVRQTSYEQYF

size: once
V: TRBV18
D: NA
J: TRBJ2-7
DNA: TGTGCCAGCTCGTCAGGGAGTTTGGTCGAGCAGTACTTC
CDR3: CASSSGSLVEQYF

size: NA
V: TRBV5-4
D: NA
J: TRBJ2-5
DNA: TGTGCCAGCAGCCAGAAAATTTCGGGGGAGACCCAGTACTTC
CDR3: CASSQKISGETQYF

size: NA
V: TRBV5-4
D: TRBD2
J: TRBJ2-3
DNA: TGTGCCAGCAGCCCTCGCGGGACTAGCGGGAGGGCTAGCACAGATACGCAGTATTTT
CDR3: CASSPRGTSGRASTDTQYF

size: NA
V: TRBV5-6
D: NA
J: TRBJ1-6
DNA: TGTGCCAGCAGCTCCTCTCATGGATGGAGGAGCTCCTATAATTCACCCCTCCACTTT
CDR3: CASSSSHGWRSSYNSPLHF

size: NA
V: TRBV6-5
D: NA
J: TRBJ2-7
DNA: TGTGCCAGCAGTCCAGCCAGGACGGCCTACGAGCAGTACTTC
CDR3: CASSPARTAYEQYF

size: NA
V: TRBV10-3
D: NA
J: TRBJ1-1
DNA: TGTGCCATCAGTGAACTTCTCTTGAACACTGAAGCTTTCTTT
CDR3: CAISELLLNTEAFF